This T cell receptor beta chain was profiled in a study of blood T cell repertoires in COVID-19. Study summary: Specimens from acute and convalescent COVID-19 originated in the United States, Italy and Spain. The cDNA or gDNA used as material had been derived from T cells, B-cell-depleted T cells, or PBMCs.

This CDR3 has 13 amino acids. The germline V gene has CDR1 SGHAT and CDR2 FQNNGV. With 5 bases removed from V and 6 bases from J, the gap between germline ends came to 13 bases. Sequenced by immunoSEQ multiplex PCR; TCRdb stores in-frame clones only, minus some. This table has about 76,000 clones, 70% to 90% appearing once. The rearrangement uses TRBV11-2 and TRBJ1-1; D gene ambiguous. The sample comprised peripheral blood. This receptor was taken from a man between 60 and 75 years old with COVID-19, enrolled during active disease. CDR3 region: CASSGGRLAEAFF. In nucleotides, the CDR3 is TGTGCCAGCAGCGGAGGACGGTTGGCTGAAGCTTTCTTT.